The 32 T cell receptor beta chains in this list originate from one sample, sequenced in a study of shared clonotypes between healthy human individuals. Using immunoSEQ multiplex PCR, the repertoire was profiled, and TCRdb retains in-frame clones only, with some absent. The repertoire holds about 1 million clones, with roughly 70% as singletons. Sequences were obtained from memory CD4+ T cells sorted from blood. Subset: CD45RA-negative fraction. The receptors come from a man aged 18 to 30 in good health.

This clone was seen a handful of times. The chain is built from TRBV10-2 and TRBJ1-1; 7 bases match TRBD1. Germline loops: CDR1 WSHSY, CDR2 SAAADI. The CDR3 runs 13 residues. V lost 6 bases and J lost 3; bases outside the gene matches: 4. CDR3 residues: CASRATGDTEAFF. As DNA, the CDR3 is TGCGCCAGCAGGGCAACAGGGGACACTGAAGCTTTCTTT.

This chain joins TRBV30 and TRBJ2-7, with D possibly matching TRBD1 (6 bases). The CDR3 length is 13 residues. The germline V gene encodes CDR1 GTSNPN and CDR2 SVGIG (reference sequence). V lost 4 bases to trimming and J lost 0 bases, with 10 bases between them. The CDR3 spells CAWNRGNSYEQYF. CDR3 bases: TGTGCCTGGAATAGGGGGAACTCCTACGAGCAGTACTTC.

This clone has ten or more counts. Other DNA sequences in the sample encode the same CDR3. The gene calls are TRBV10-2 and TRBJ2-2; D may match TRBD1 or TRBD2 (5 bases each). V was pared by 6 bases and J by 1 base, with 9 bases between. Germline V lookup: CDR1 WSHSY, CDR2 SAAADI. The CDR3 has 14 residues. The CDR3 loop is CASRRGENTGELFF. Written as DNA, the CDR3 is TGCGCCAGCAGGAGAGGGGAGAACACCGGGGAGCTGTTTTTT.

V is TRBV5-4 and J is TRBJ2-5; TRBD2 agrees at 11 bases. Germline-derived CDR1 and CDR2 are SGHNT and YYREEE (reference sequence). The CDR3 is 16 amino acids. The V and J ends lost 0 bases and 3 bases, in that order; junction bases with no gene match: 4. The CDR3 region has the DNA TGTGCCAGCAGCTTGGAGGCACTAGCGGGAGAAGAGACCCAGTACTTC. Amino acid sequence: CASSLEALAGEETQYF.

The gene calls are TRBV19 and TRBJ1-6; D uncertain. The CDR3 is 15 amino acids. Trimming cost V 1 base and J 6 bases, with 10 bases left between them. Germline CDR1 LNHDA, CDR2 SQIVND (reference sequence). The CDR3 DNA is TGTGCCAGTAGTATAGGGTACAGCCCTAATTCACCCCTCCACTTT. As protein: CASSIGYSPNSPLHF.

The chain recombines TRBV29-1 with TRBJ2-1; tentative D call: TRBD1 (5 bases). The CDR3 contains 15 residues. Trimming left V 4 bases short and J 8 bases short, with 21 bases between. Germline-derived CDR1 and CDR2 are SQVTM and ANQGSEA. The CDR3 DNA follows: TGCAGCGTTGGAGCCCCCTTCAACTGGGGCTATGAGCAGTTCTTC. This codes for CSVGAPFNWGYEQFF.

The chain uses TRBV2 and TRBJ2-2, with TRBD2 matching over 9 bases. CDR1 SNHLY and CDR2 FYNNEI come from the germline V gene. V gave up 6 bases and J gave up 7 bases; unmatched junction bases: 9. This CDR3 spans 15 amino acids. The CDR3 here is CASRPGLASLGELFF. CDR3 sequence (DNA): TGTGCCAGCAGGCCGGGACTAGCTAGCCTCGGGGAGCTGTTTTTT.

Only a few counts were recorded for this clone. This sequence joins TRBV5-6 and TRBJ1-5, with D perhaps matching TRBD1 (5 bases). Trimming left V 6 bases short and J 4 bases short, with 17 bases between. Germline CDR1 reads SGHDT; CDR2 reads YYEEEE. The CDR3 is made up of 15 amino acids. The CDR3: CASTNWGGINQPQHF. Here the CDR3 DNA reads TGTGCCAGCACCAACTGGGGGGGTATTAATCAGCCCCAGCATTTT.

The chain recombines TRBV5-6 with TRBJ2-5; D is uncertain. With the DNA end fitting TRBJ2-7 better, the J assignment may be wrong. Looked up from germline, CDR1 is SGHDT and CDR2 is YYEEEE. The CDR3 runs to 13 residues. The chain's CDR3 is CASSLAQGYEQYF. Here the CDR3 DNA reads TGTGCCAGCAGCTTGGCACAAGGCTACGAGCAGTACTTC.

This clone has just a few counts. This rearrangement joins TRBV7-2 to TRBJ2-2; D not certain. V lost 3 bases and J lost 3, with 11 bases in between. Germline assignment: CDR1 SGHTA and CDR2 FQGNSA. CDR3 size: 15 residues. For the CDR3, the DNA is TGTGCCAGCAGCTTGGGGATTAGAGACACCGGGGAGCTGTTTTTT. It specifies CASSLGIRDTGELFF. The whole variable domain, filled in from reference TRBV7-2 and TRBJ2-2, reads GAGVSQSPSNKVTEKGKDVELRCDPISGHTALYWYRQSLGQGLEFLIYFQGNSAPDKSGLPSDRFSAERTGGSVSTLTIQRTQQEDSAVYLCASSLGIRDTGELFFGEGSRLTVL.

The chain joins TRBV7-9 to TRBJ2-3; the D gene is possibly TRBD1 (5 bases). From germline, CDR1 is SEHNR and CDR2 FQNEAQ (reference sequence). The length of the CDR3 is 15 residues. The V end lost 5 bases, the J end lost 2 bases, and 14 bases lay between the germline ends. The chain's CDR3 is CASSPYDSFTDTQYF. The CDR3 coding sequence is TGTGCCAGCAGCCCATATGACAGCTTCACAGATACGCAGTATTTT. The variable domain in full, with the rest retrieved from reference TRBV7-9 and TRBJ2-3, is DTGVSQNPRHKITKRGQNVTFRCDPISEHNRLYWYRQTLGQGPEFLTYFQNEAQLEKSRLLSDRFSAERPKGSFSTLEIQRTEQGDSAMYLCASSPYDSFTDTQYFGPGTRLTVL.

In this sample, this clone turned up once. The rearrangement uses TRBV6-5 and TRBJ1-6; TRBD1 is a possible D gene (5 bases). Germline CDR1 is MNHEY and CDR2 is SVGAGI. CDR3 length: 13 amino acids. Trimming removed 6 bases at V and 7 bases at J, with 10 bases between. The CDR3 DNA follows: TGTGCCAGCAGGACAGATTTGAATTCACCCCTCCACTTT. Translated, it gives CASRTDLNSPLHF.

This CDR3 reads CASSFRSRGMAEAFF. The CDR3 DNA follows: TGTGCCAGCAGCTTTAGATCGCGTGGGATGGCTGAAGCTTTCTTT. The chain recombines TRBV7-2 with TRBJ1-1; D remains unclear. The V and J ends lost 3 bases and 6 bases respectively, with 17 bases between them. This CDR3 has 15 residues. The germline CDR1 and CDR2 sequences are SGHTA and FQGNSA.

This chain joins TRBV11-2 and TRBJ1-1; 8 bases line up with TRBD1. V shed 5 bases and J 4 bases; nucleotides not matched to a gene: 9. The CDR3 is 15 residues long. The V gene's germline CDR1 is SGHAT and CDR2 FQNNGV. CDR3 DNA: TGTGCCAGCAGCCCCTCCCCAACAGGGGGCACTGAAGCTTTCTTT. This sequence encodes CASSPSPTGGTEAFF.

The genes are TRBV19 and TRBJ2-2; D uncertain. Germline V gene lookup returns CDR1 LNHDA and CDR2 SQIVND (reference sequence). The CDR3 length is 16 residues. Trimming removed 3 bases from V and 6 bases from J, with 17 bases in between. CDR3 nucleotide sequence: TGTGCCAGTAGTATTAGTCATTGGGGTTCCGCCGGGGAGCTGTTTTTT. It translates to CASSISHWGSAGELFF.

This chain joins TRBV5-6 and TRBJ1-1; 7 bases are shared with TRBD1. The J segment lost 2 bases and the V segment lost 5 bases, leaving 6 bases of the junction unmatched. The CDR3 is 14 residues long. Germline V gives CDR1 SGHDT, CDR2 YYEEEE. The CDR3 nucleotides read TGTGCCAGCAGAGCCGGGACAGCCAACACTGAAGCTTTCTTT. Translation: CASRAGTANTEAFF.

The genes are TRBV5-1 and TRBJ2-7; no clear D. Trimming took 4 bases from V and 6 from J, leaving 11 bases between them. This CDR3 has 12 amino acids. CDR1 SGHRS and CDR2 YFSETQ come from the germline V gene. The CDR3 is CASSLTQGEQYF. DNA of the CDR3: TGCGCCAGCAGCCTCACCCAAGGCGAGCAGTACTTC.

Comments on this clone: The CDR3 carries no conserved terminal phenylalanine or tryptophan, so it likely arises from a read error. DNA of the CDR3: TGCGCCAGCAGAGAGGGACAGTTTGGCGAGCAGTACCTC. Its translation: CASREGQFGEQYL. The gene calls are TRBV10-1 and TRBJ2-7; 7 nucleotides match TRBD1. Germline trimming cut 6 bases from V and 6 bases from J; bases unmatched to any gene: 8. The CDR3 covers 13 residues. Germline V lookup: CDR1 WNHNN, CDR2 SYGVQD (reference sequence).

DNA for the CDR3: TGTGCCAGCAGCGTAGGACTCAACCAGGGGGCAGATACGCAGTATTTT. Translated, it gives CASSVGLNQGADTQYF. The genes are TRBV9 and TRBJ2-3; 7 positions agree with TRBD1. Germline V CDR1 and CDR2: SGDLS, YYNGEE. V was clipped by 0 bases and J by 4 bases; unmatched bases: 8. This CDR3 is built from 16 residues.

The rearrangement links TRBV7-2 to TRBJ2-3; 9 bases fit TRBD2. CDR1 SGHTA and CDR2 FQGNSA come from the germline V gene. The CDR3 covers 15 residues. Losses at the gene ends were 5 bases for V and 6 bases for J; bases not matched to a gene: 9. CDR3 bases: TGTGCCAGCAGCATACCGACTAGCGGTGTCGATACGCAGTATTTT. Its translation: CASSIPTSGVDTQYF. Variable domain in full (rest from reference TRBV7-2 and TRBJ2-3): GAGVSQSPSNKVTEKGKDVELRCDPISGHTALYWYRQSLGQGLEFLIYFQGNSAPDKSGLPSDRFSAERTGGSVSTLTIQRTQQEDSAVYLCASSIPTSGVDTQYFGPGTRLTVL.

The rearrangement joins TRBV10-3 to TRBJ2-2; 7 nucleotides align to TRBD2. J was trimmed by 0 bases and V by 4 bases; bases with no gene match: 5. Germline V gene sequence: CDR1 ENHRY, CDR2 SYGVKD. CDR3 length: 16 amino acids. CDR3 sequence reads: CAISVSGLANTGELFF. The CDR3 nucleotides are TGTGCCATCAGTGTATCAGGACTAGCGAACACCGGGGAGCTGTTTTTT.

The chain uses TRBV25-1 and TRBJ2-7, with 8 bases lining up with TRBD1. V was pared by 1 base and J by 5 bases, with 4 bases of the junction left unmatched. Germline values: CDR1 MGHDK, CDR2 SYGVNS. The CDR3 is made up of 14 amino acids. CDR3 protein: CASSEWTGKDEQYF. The CDR3 DNA reads TGTGCCAGCAGTGAATGGACAGGGAAGGACGAGCAGTACTTC.

In DNA, the CDR3 is TGTGCCAGCAGTTTATCAGGGGTCTTCGGCAAACGACCGAACACTGAAGCTTTCTTT. Translation gives CASSLSGVFGKRPNTEAFF. J is TRBJ1-1 and V is TRBV27; D may be TRBD1 (5 bases). The ends were cut back, 0 bases at V and 1 base at J, with 21 bases in the middle. Germline V lookup: CDR1 MNHEY, CDR2 SMNVEV (reference sequence). The length of the CDR3 is 19 residues.

CDR3 sequence (DNA): TGCGCCAGCAGCTTCAACTTGGGCTTGAACACTGAAGCTTTCTTT. It is translated as CASSFNLGLNTEAFF. The rearrangement uses TRBV5-1 and TRBJ1-1; D is ambiguous. V lost 2 bases and J 0 bases, leaving 11 bases between the germline ends. The CDR3 is made up of 15 amino acids. Germline assignment: CDR1 SGHRS and CDR2 YFSETQ.

This clone was counted once. V gene TRBV7-2 combines with J gene TRBJ2-3; 11 bases are shared with TRBD2. This CDR3 has 16 residues. The germline V gene has CDR1 SGHTA and CDR2 FQGNSA. After removal of 5 bases from V and 4 bases from J, the junction contained 8 bases not matched to a gene. CDR3 loop: CASSQTSGSGSDTQYF. Written as DNA, the CDR3 is TGTGCCAGCAGCCAAACTAGCGGGAGTGGGTCAGATACGCAGTATTTT.

The chain links TRBV27 to TRBJ2-2; 8 bases align to TRBD1. V trimming: 4 bases; J trimming: 4 bases; junction bases outside the gene matches: 11. The CDR3 loop spans 17 amino acids. From germline, CDR1 is MNHEY and CDR2 SMNVEV (reference sequence). CDR3 protein: CASSSGGAIRSTGELFF. CDR3 sequence (DNA): TGTGCCAGCAGTTCAGGGGGCGCAATACGGTCCACCGGGGAGCTGTTTTTT.

The chain combines TRBV28 with TRBJ1-5, with D maybe TRBD1 (6 bases). The germline CDR1 and CDR2 sequences are MDHEN and SYDVKM. The CDR3 covers 14 residues. V was shortened by 8 bases and J by 6 bases, with 17 bases between the two germline ends. This CDR3 reads CASRQGRGGQPQHF. In DNA form, the CDR3 reads TGTGCCAGCCGACAAGGCAGGGGCGGTCAGCCCCAGCATTTT.

The chain has TRBV6-1 and TRBJ1-5, with a weak D call TRBD1 (5 bases). CDR1 and CDR2 (germline): MNHNS, SASEGT. V shed 3 bases and J shed 4 bases, with 13 bases lying between them. The CDR3 sequence is 15 residues long. In DNA form, the CDR3 reads TGTGCCAGCAGTGATCTGAGGGGCACTAATCAGCCCCAGCATTTT. Residues: CASSDLRGTNQPQHF.

CDR3 DNA sequence: TGTGCCAGCAGCCGCGTGCGCGGGGGTAATGCAGATACGCAGTATTTT. It codes for CASSRVRGGNADTQYF. V is TRBV5-4 and J is TRBJ2-3, with 7 nucleotides matching TRBD2. Germline V gene data show CDR1 as SGHNT and CDR2 as YYREEE (reference sequence). With V trimmed by 4 bases and J by 4 bases, 12 bases remained unmatched. CDR3 length: 16 amino acids. Using reference TRBV5-4 and TRBJ2-3 for the parts outside the CDR3, the full variable domain is ETGVTQSPTHLIKTRGQQVTLRCSSQSGHNTVSWYQQALGQGPQFIFQYYREEENGRGNFPPRFSGLQFPNYSSELNVNALELDDSALYLCASSRVRGGNADTQYFGPGTRLTVL.

This chain links TRBV7-2 with TRBJ1-2; D is perhaps TRBD1 (5 bases). This CDR3 is built from 12 residues. CDR1 is SGHTA and CDR2 is FQGNSA in the germline V gene. Trimming removed 5 bases at V and 8 bases at J, with 12 bases between. The CDR3 region has the DNA TGTGCCAGCAGCACAAGCAGGGTCGGCTACACCTTC. Translated, it gives CASSTSRVGYTF. Complete variable domain (other parts from reference TRBV7-2 and TRBJ1-2): GAGVSQSPSNKVTEKGKDVELRCDPISGHTALYWYRQSLGQGLEFLIYFQGNSAPDKSGLPSDRFSAERTGGSVSTLTIQRTQQEDSAVYLCASSTSRVGYTFGSGTRLTVV.

The chain employs TRBV5-1 and TRBJ1-2, with 8 bases matching TRBD1. The trim removed 3 bases at V and 6 bases at J, leaving 10 bases unmatched. Germline V gene data show CDR1 as SGHRS and CDR2 as YFSETQ. The CDR3 is 15 residues long. The CDR3 sequence is CASSSQATGDNGYTF. Here the CDR3 DNA reads TGCGCCAGCAGCTCTCAGGCGACAGGGGATAATGGCTACACCTTC.

This rearrangement joins TRBV5-1 to TRBJ1-3; D gene unclear. The CDR3 extends over 12 amino acids. Per germline, CDR1 SGHRS and CDR2 YFSETQ. With 5 bases removed from V and 9 bases from J, the gap between germline ends came to 12 bases. The chain's CDR3 is CASSSSLGTIYF. In DNA, the CDR3 is TGCGCCAGCAGTTCTTCCTTAGGCACCATATATTTT.